These 11 T cell receptor beta chains came from one sample sequenced in a study of blood T cells in healthy people across ages. A second roughly 6 to 12 cycle PCR used barcoded and J-beta primers. One entry per CDR3 protein results from TCRdb running MiXCR on the 5' RACE reads. The sample records roughly 1,800,000 distinct CDR3 sequences, about 50% being singletons. The sequenced material came from blood. These receptors all stem from a woman in her 40s in good health.

The chain combines TRBV2 with TRBJ2-1, with 12 bases identical to TRBD2. The CDR3 covers 16 residues. Trimming removed 6 bases from V and 1 base from J; junction bases left unmatched: 4. Germline-derived CDR1 and CDR2 are SNHLY and FYNNEI. CDR3 in amino acids: CASRELAGGSYNEQFF. The CDR3 DNA reads TGTGCCAGCAGGGAACTAGCGGGGGGATCCTACAATGAGCAGTTCTTC.

The chain uses TRBV15 and TRBJ2-3; 9 bases map to TRBD2. This CDR3 spans 16 amino acids. V lost 5 bases and J lost 0; bases outside the gene matches: 6. Germline V gives CDR1 LNHNV, CDR2 YYDKDF (reference sequence). CDR3 amino acids: CATSSRLAESTDTQYF. CDR3 bases: TGTGCCACCAGCTCCCGACTAGCGGAAAGCACAGATACGCAGTATTTT.

The gene calls are TRBV28 and TRBJ2-3; 9 nucleotides match TRBD1. The germline V gene has CDR1 MDHEN and CDR2 SYDVKM. The V and J ends lost 6 bases and 12 bases, in that order; junction bases with no gene match: 10. The CDR3 has 13 amino acids. CDR3 sequence reads: CASSPNNRGRQYF. The CDR3 coding sequence is TGTGCCAGCAGCCCGAATAACAGGGGGCGTCAGTATTTT.

The V and J genes are TRBV7-2 and TRBJ1-5; 7 bases are shared with TRBD1. There are 16 residues in the CDR3. Germline V lookup: CDR1 SGHTA, CDR2 FQGNSA. Trimming cost V 5 bases and J 0 bases; bases outside gene matches: 7. DNA for the CDR3: TGTGCCAGCAGCCCTTCTGGGACAGATAGCAATCAGCCCCAGCATTTT. Translated: CASSPSGTDSNQPQHF.

V gene TRBV7-9 combines with J gene TRBJ1-1; D might be TRBD1 (6 bases). Between the trimmed V and J ends, which lost 5 bases and 0 bases, there was a span of 10 bases. The CDR3 runs 14 residues. Germline CDR1 and CDR2: SEHNR and FQNEAQ (reference sequence). The CDR3: CASSPEGVNTEAFF. The DNA of the CDR3 is TGTGCCAGCAGCCCTGAGGGGGTGAACACTGAAGCTTTCTTT. Combining the CDR3 with reference TRBV7-9 and TRBJ1-1 gives the whole variable domain DTGVSQNPRHKITKRGQNVTFRCDPISEHNRLYWYRQTLGQGPEFLTYFQNEAQLEKSRLLSDRFSAERPKGSFSTLEIQRTEQGDSAMYLCASSPEGVNTEAFFGQGTRLTVV.

This rearrangement joins TRBV27 to TRBJ1-5, with D unclear. There are 12 residues in the CDR3. Germline loops: CDR1 MNHEY, CDR2 SMNVEV (reference sequence). Between the trimmed V and J ends, which lost 6 bases and 7 bases, there was a span of 10 bases. The CDR3 spells CASSRIGQPQHF. In nucleotides, the CDR3 is TGTGCCAGCAGCCGAATAGGGCAGCCCCAGCATTTT.

V usage is TRBV20-1 and J usage is TRBJ2-1; 8 positions match TRBD2. Germline CDR1 reads DFQATT; CDR2 reads SNEGSKA (reference sequence). The CDR3 runs 14 residues. J gave up 7 bases and V 3 bases, and 8 bases lay outside the gene matches. For the CDR3, the DNA is TGCAGTGCTAGTTCGGGACTAGGAAAAAATGAGCAGTTCTTC. It encodes CSASSGLGKNEQFF.

This sequence joins TRBV7-9 and TRBJ2-3; the D call may be TRBD1 or TRBD2 (5 bases each). Between the trimmed V and J ends, which lost 5 bases and 0 bases, there was a span of 15 bases. CDR3 length: 16 amino acids. Germline CDR1 reads SEHNR; CDR2 reads FQNEAQ (reference sequence). The CDR3 here is CASSPLGTLSTDTQYF. CDR3 DNA sequence: TGTGCCAGCAGCCCGCTAGGGACCCTAAGCACAGATACGCAGTATTTT.

This chain joins TRBV25-1 and TRBJ2-7; 8 nucleotides agree with TRBD1. The DNA end is a closer match to TRBJ2-5, so the J assignment may be wrong. The CDR3 extends over 15 amino acids. Looked up from germline, CDR1 is MGHDK and CDR2 is SYGVNS. CDR3 protein: CASSEVRGRVETQYF. CDR3 coding DNA: TGTGCCAGCAGTGAGGTCAGGGGGCGGGTGGAGACCCAGTACTTC.

The chain has TRBV6-2 or TRBV6-3 and TRBJ1-5; D ambiguous. Trimming shortened V by 6 bases and J by 8 bases, and 17 bases separated the two germline ends. Germline assignment: CDR1 MNHEY and CDR2 SVGEGT. The CDR3 is 14 amino acids. CDR3 loop: CASRNGEPREPQHF. The CDR3 bases are TGTGCCAGCAGGAACGGGGAGCCCCGCGAGCCCCAGCATTTT.

The CDR3, as DNA: TGTGCCAGCAGTACGAATCTAGCCAAAAACATTCAGTACTTC. Translated, it gives CASSTNLAKNIQYF. J is TRBJ2-4 and V is TRBV6-2 or TRBV6-3; D is unresolved. V was cut by 5 bases and J by 0 bases, with 8 bases left in between. The CDR3 loop spans 14 amino acids. The germline V gene encodes CDR1 MNHEY and CDR2 SVGEGT.